Sequencing of this T cell receptor (beta chain) was carried out in a study of T cell responses to AZD1222 COVID-19 vaccine. This clone appeared a single time. V gave up 4 bases and J gave up 5 bases; unmatched junction bases: 7. The CDR3 loop spans 14 amino acids. In germline, CDR1 is SGHRS, CDR2 YFSETQ. Data came from immunoSEQ multiplex PCR; TCRdb stores just in-frame clones and leaves some out. The table shows some 90,000 clones, with 85% to 90% occurring only once. This sequence was found in an adult who received the AZD1222 COVID-19 vaccine. V is TRBV5-1 and J is TRBJ2-5, with 8 bases lining up with TRBD1. The sequenced sample was peripheral blood, obtained 28 days after the second AZD1222 dose. Here the CDR3 DNA reads TGCGCCAGCAGCATCGGACAGGGAAGGGAGACCCAGTACTTC. This translates into CASSIGQGRETQYF. The variable domain in full, with the rest retrieved from reference TRBV5-1 and TRBJ2-5, is KAGVTQTPRYLIKTRGQQVTLSCSPISGHRSVSWYQQTPGQGLQFLFEYFSETQRNKGNFPGRFSGRQFSNSRSEMNVSTLELGDSALYLCASSIGQGRETQYFGPGTRLLVL.